This paragraph covers one TCR beta chain sequence. Germline V gene sequence: CDR1 SGDLS, CDR2 YYNGEE. This CDR3 is 14 amino acids long. V dropped 6 bases and J dropped 8 bases, with 20 bases sitting between them. The data were obtained in a study of blood T cell repertoires in COVID-19. Study context: Acute and convalescent COVID-19 samples came from the United States, Italy and Spain.

Source study methods: By means of reference gene primer amplification, nucleated cell counts were estimated. Method: immunoSEQ multiplex PCR; TCRdb's copy keeps in-frame clones and lacks some. The DNA gave D and trimming, while V, J and clone size come from that table. The sample shows some 670,000 clones, 85% to 90% of them seen only once. Sequencing was done on a sample of peripheral blood. This receptor was taken from a woman between 18 and 29 years old with acute or convalescent COVID-19. This chain uses TRBV9 with TRBJ1-2, with D tentatively TRBD1 (5 bases). CDR3 sequence: CASTRAQGIGGYTF. The CDR3 bases are TGTGCCAGCACTAGAGCGCAGGGCATTGGGGGCTACACCTTC. Together with reference TRBV9 and TRBJ1-2, the CDR3 gives the full variable domain: DSGVTQTPKHLITATGQRVTLRCSPRSGDLSVYWYQQSLDQGLQFLIQYYNGEERAKGNILERFSAQQFPDLHSELNLSSLELGDSALYFCASTRAQGIGGYTFGSGTRLTVV.